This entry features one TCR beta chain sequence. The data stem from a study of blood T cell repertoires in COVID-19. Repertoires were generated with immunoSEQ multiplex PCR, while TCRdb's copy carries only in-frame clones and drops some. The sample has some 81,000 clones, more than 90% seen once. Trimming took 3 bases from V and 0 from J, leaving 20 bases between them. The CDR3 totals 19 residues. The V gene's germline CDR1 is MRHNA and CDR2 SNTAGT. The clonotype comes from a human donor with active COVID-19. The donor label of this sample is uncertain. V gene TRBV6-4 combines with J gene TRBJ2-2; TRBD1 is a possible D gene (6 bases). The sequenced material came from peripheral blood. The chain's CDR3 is CASSERQARGTPNTGELFF. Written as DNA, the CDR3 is TGTGCCAGCAGTGAGCGACAGGCTCGTGGTACTCCGAACACCGGGGAGCTGTTTTTT.